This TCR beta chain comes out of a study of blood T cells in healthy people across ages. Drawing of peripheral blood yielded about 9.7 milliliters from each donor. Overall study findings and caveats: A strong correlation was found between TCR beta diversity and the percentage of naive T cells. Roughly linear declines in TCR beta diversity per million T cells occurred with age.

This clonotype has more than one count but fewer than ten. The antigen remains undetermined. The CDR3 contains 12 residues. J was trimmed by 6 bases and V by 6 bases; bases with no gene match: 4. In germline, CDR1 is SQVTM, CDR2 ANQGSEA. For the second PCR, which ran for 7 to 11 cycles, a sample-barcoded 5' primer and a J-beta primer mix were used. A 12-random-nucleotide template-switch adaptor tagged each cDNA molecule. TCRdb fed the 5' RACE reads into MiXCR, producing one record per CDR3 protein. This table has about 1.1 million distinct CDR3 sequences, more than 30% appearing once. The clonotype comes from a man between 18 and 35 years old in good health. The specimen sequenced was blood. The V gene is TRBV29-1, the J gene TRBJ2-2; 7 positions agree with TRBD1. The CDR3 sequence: CSVTGVAGELFF. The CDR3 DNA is TGCAGCGTCACAGGGGTGGCCGGGGAGCTGTTTTTT.